This T cell receptor beta chain came from a study of cytomegalovirus exposure and HLA in healthy donors. Of note for this clone: Its antigen is undetermined.

Primers: 60 Vbeta forward and 13 Jbeta reverse. Assay: immunoSEQ multiplex PCR; the TCRdb copy retains only in-frame clones and omits some. The sample includes approximately 140,000 clones. General study points: As a later analysis showed, a missense DCLRE1C variant was linked to trimming of TCR beta V- and J-genes. Most TCR sequences were seen very rarely across donors, but some public TCRs occurred in many.

CDR3 length: 14 residues. Germline V lookup: CDR1 MNHNY, CDR2 SVGAGI (reference sequence). The V and J ends lost 5 bases and 8 bases, in that order; junction bases with no gene match: 10. The chain is built from TRBV6-6 and TRBJ1-1; 8 bases are shared with TRBD1. The receptor's source is a woman younger than 30 in good health and CMV-seronegative. Sequenced input: PBMCs. CDR3 region: CASSLPTGGLEAFF. CDR3 nucleotides: TGTGCCAGCAGTCTTCCCACAGGGGGTTTAGAAGCTTTCTTT.